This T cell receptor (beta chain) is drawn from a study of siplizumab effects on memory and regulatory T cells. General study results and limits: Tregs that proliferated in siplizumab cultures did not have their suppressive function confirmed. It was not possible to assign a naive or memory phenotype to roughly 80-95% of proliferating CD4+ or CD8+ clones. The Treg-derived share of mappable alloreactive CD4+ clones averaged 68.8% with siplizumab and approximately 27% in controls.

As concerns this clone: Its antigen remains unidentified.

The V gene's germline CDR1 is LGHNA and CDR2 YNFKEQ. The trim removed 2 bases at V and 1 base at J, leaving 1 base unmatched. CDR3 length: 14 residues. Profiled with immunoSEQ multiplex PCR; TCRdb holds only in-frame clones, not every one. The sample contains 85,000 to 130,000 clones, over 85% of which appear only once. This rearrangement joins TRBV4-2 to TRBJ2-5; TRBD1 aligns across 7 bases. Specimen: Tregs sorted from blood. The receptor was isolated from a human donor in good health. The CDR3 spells CASSQRDSQETQYF. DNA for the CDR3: TGTGCCAGCAGCCAAAGGGACAGCCAAGAGACCCAGTACTTC.